This TCR beta chain was identified in a study of blood T cell repertoires in COVID-19. Those enrolled, adults aged about 18 to 95 years, came from 25 or so US areas. Two negative PCRs, clearance, or symptom resolution were required of recovered Cohort 3 donors. Only in-frame clones appear in the TCRdb table, and some are missing; sequencing was by immunoSEQ multiplex PCR. The sample lists some 300,000 clones, roughly 87% occurring once. The CDR3 has 15 amino acids. The germline gives CDR1 SGHNT, CDR2 YYREEE (reference sequence). Trimming cost V 4 bases and J 0 bases, with 14 bases left between them. Input material: PBMCs or T cells enriched from blood (not recorded which). The rearrangement uses TRBV5-4 and TRBJ2-7, with D maybe TRBD2 (5 bases). This sequence was found in a woman in her twenties or thirties who had recovered from COVID-19. The CDR3 spells CASSTTGSSSYEQYF. The CDR3 DNA reads TGTGCCAGCAGCACCACGGGGTCCAGCTCCTACGAGCAGTACTTC.